The present entry profiles one TCR beta chain with its context. No antigen is known for it. The data originate from a study of radiotherapy plus CTLA-4 blockade in lung cancer. About the research overall: In 18% of patients, objective responses were seen; 25% to 40% had disease control. Study observations and caveats: Radiotherapy with ipilimumab was followed by blood expansion of tumor-derived clones.

Patients had chemo-refractory metastatic non-small-cell lung cancer and received focal radiation plus CTLA-4 blockade that used ipilimumab. Germline-derived CDR1 and CDR2 are MNHNY and SVGAGI (reference sequence). The CDR3 runs to 14 residues. Trimming pared 0 bases from V and 11 bases from J, leaving 14 bases between. Sequencing was performed with immunoSEQ multiplex PCR; in TCRdb, only in-frame clones are kept and a portion is missing. The sample has about 59,000 clones; roughly 76% are singletons. The rearrangement links TRBV6-6 to TRBJ1-5, with D unclear. This TCR was sampled from a human donor with non-small cell lung cancer whose response to radiotherapy plus ipilimumab could not be evaluated. This sample comprised peripheral blood, obtained from a patient treated with radiotherapy plus ipilimumab. The CDR3 region has the DNA TGTGCCAGCAGTTACTCCGCAGGTCAATGGGCCCAGCATTTT. Translated, it gives CASSYSAGQWAQHF.